The entry below describes one TCR beta chain. Its cognate antigen has yet to be identified. This sample is drawn from a study of synovial regulatory T cells in juvenile arthritis (dated by TCRdb to the mid-2010s). Regarding the complete study: Of the sequenced patients, a few were therapy-naive, one was treated with methotrexate plus infliximab, 6 or 7 were treated with methotrexate, and one lacked treatment information. Using matched patient samples, the researchers compared TCRbeta CDR3 repertoires across three groups: blood iaTreg cells, other blood Treg cells and synovial fluid Treg cells. Effector T cell subsets were also sequenced in the study cohort for comparisons, but only blood and synovial fluid Treg cells are covered by the Treg dataset alone. TCR repertoire comparisons included Treg and Teff subsets from 10 or so JIA patients with active disease. What the work shows at the level of the full study, not this receptor alone: Synovial Treg cells shared more CDR3 sequences with iaTreg cells than with other blood Treg cells, and Chao-Jaccard similarity confirmed that synovial Treg cells were more closely related to iaTreg cells. iaTreg TCR repertoires were found to be largely private across patients and to partially overlap with synovial Teff and blood CPL repertoires. TCR diversity was lower in blood iaTreg cells than in other blood Treg cells, which is consistent with antigen-driven expansion.

Libraries were constructed by the immunoSEQ multiplex PCR assay. TCRbeta CDR3 sequencing was performed by Adaptive Biotechnologies. On the study's bioinformatics: Repertoire similarity was assessed with the Chao-modified Jaccard index and with the median clonotype overlap from 200 random subsamples of equal sample size. The similarity analyses were run on either productive nucleotide sequences or amino acid sequences translated in silico. To compare repertoires, the researchers applied hierarchical clustering with single linkage as well as t-SNE, based on Chao-modified Jaccard distances. Repertoire diversity was quantified with the Renyi index, after sample size normalisation, across a range of alpha values. TCRdb limited this immuneACCESS table to in-frame rearrangements with V and J called. A share of clones is missing; checked studies link under half to unresolved V genes, and the rest is unexplained. D and trimming come from the DNA, and the V and J calls and clone size come from that table. This sample's records show 8,000 to 10,000 clones. Together, the top ten hold approximately 0.37% of the sample.

TCR repertoires were obtained from approximately eleven juvenile idiopathic arthritis patients with active disease who had not reached inactive disease, of whom 3 were polyarticular and 8 were oligoarticular. The median age of the TCR-sequenced patients was more than 10 years (range roughly 2.3-25), and their median disease duration was 7 years (range 0.2-19.1). The samples used for TCR repertoire analysis were collected at two centres in Italy. Peripheral blood mononuclear cells were isolated using a Histopaque-1077 density gradient and were cryopreserved in around 90% FCS with roughly 10% DMSO. The specimen was Treg cells from blood. The cell subset or site label for this specimen denotes: remaining (HLA-DR-negative) circulating blood Treg cells. This TCR was sampled from a donor younger than 30 with juvenile idiopathic arthritis.

CDR3 reads: CASSQTGQGNTEAFF. This chain is built from TRBV4-1 and TRBJ1-1; the TCRdb D gene call, TRBD1, has no DNA to confirm it. In the germline V gene, CDR1 corresponds to MGHRA and CDR2 to YSYEKL. The CDR3 spans 15 residues, from the cysteine through the phenylalanine. No DNA was logged.